The sequence of this T cell receptor (beta chain) was determined in a study of beta chain features in type 1 diabetes. Whole-study findings and limits: For Type 1 diabetes patients, all four CD4+ subsets carried TCRB CDR3s that were moderately but significantly shorter. Cells that show high TCR expression could be over-represented by cDNA sequencing. At VDJ recombination sites, type 1 diabetes patients had fewer insertions and more deleted nucleotides.

The CDR3 runs 11 residues. Germline V CDR1 and CDR2: SNHLY, FYNNEI. V dropped 4 bases and J dropped 7 bases, with 4 bases sitting between them. In regard to this clone: Antigen unknown.

Expressed TCRB transcripts were sequenced after all isolated RNA was converted to cDNA. Measured with immunoSEQ multiplex PCR; TCRdb has only the in-frame clones, and not every one. Of nearly 700,000 clones listed, around 15% were seen once; the top ten hold 0.02% to 0.025%. Sorting of CD4+ naive, central memory, regulatory and stem cell-like memory cells was performed via CD45RO/CCR7/CD25/CD127/CD95/CD27. Each sorted fraction was over 95% pure. The material sequenced was naive CD4+ T cells from blood. This sequence joins TRBV2 and TRBJ1-4; D gene ambiguous. This sequence was found in a man aged 18 to 35 with type 1 diabetes. CDR3 sequence: CASSAPEKLFF. CDR3 sequence (DNA): TGTGCCAGCAGTGCCCCTGAAAAACTGTTTTTT.